This TCR beta chain was sequenced for a study of T cells in Graves' hyperthyroidism and ophthalmopathy. Study-wide points: The model's output predicted ophthalmopathy at a median of 6.5 months prior to onset.

TCR beta CDR3 regions were amplified from RNA transcripts. The study used the HTBI primer set for a first-round RT-PCR of the TCR CDR3. TCRdb redid the calling of the multiplex PCR reads with MiXCR, one entry per CDR3 protein. The sample carries approximately 590,000 distinct CDR3 sequences, approximately 14% recorded once. The CDR3 runs 13 residues. The germline V gene encodes CDR1 DFQATT and CDR2 SNEGSKA (reference sequence). The V gene lost 4 bases and the J gene lost 7 bases, with 17 bases spanning the gap. This clonotype has a single count. Its specificity is unknown. A much larger clone lies a single base off, so this may be a read error.

The V gene is TRBV20-1, the J gene TRBJ2-7; D unresolved. This sequence was found in a woman in her twenties or thirties with Graves' hyperthyroidism. Sequenced input: blood. The CDR3 here is CSAIRLNTNEQYF. CDR3 bases: TGCAGTGCTATAAGACTCAACACCAATGAGCAGTACTTC.